What follows is one T cell receptor beta chain and its context. Its specificity is unknown. V was shortened by 4 bases and J by 6 bases, with 13 bases between the two germline ends. Germline assignment: CDR1 MNHNS and CDR2 SASEGT. The CDR3 consists of 15 residues. The record originates from a study of regulatory T cells in long-lasting Graves disease. Across the study: Persistent Graves' disease denoted over 5 years of antithyroid drugs plus positive TSH receptor antibodies. Whole-study results and caveats: Newly diagnosed patients shared around 910 public clonotypes; persistent patients shared approximately 2,700. There were preferences for TRBV28, TRBJ1-2 and TRBJ2-5 in persistent disease. Because few samples were included, accuracy may have been lower.

Stated time point: persistent/refractory GD, antithyroid drugs over 5 years with positive TRAb. Scientists built the TCR library using RNA that was extracted from PBMCs. Through Arm-PCR of CDR3 regions and iRepertoire HTBI primers, TCR beta libraries were built. Each CDR3 protein is one row after TCRdb ran MiXCR on the multiplex PCR reads. The repertoire holds roughly 430,000 distinct CDR3 sequences, 21% seen once, with more than 13% in the top ten. J is TRBJ1-6 and V is TRBV6-1; D may be TRBD1 (6 bases). The sequence was collected from a female donor with Graves disease. Sequenced material: peripheral blood mononuclear cells (PBMCs), taken when the disease was refractory, from a patient treated with antithyroid drugs. The CDR3, as DNA: TGTGCCAGCAGTGTGGCAGGGGATCTTAATTCACCCCTCCACTTT. Encoded protein: CASSVAGDLNSPLHF.